The 16 T cell receptor beta chains presented below share a single source sample, sequenced in a study of T cells in Graves' hyperthyroidism and ophthalmopathy. Template material for amplifying TCR beta CDR3 regions consisted of RNA transcripts. Researchers ran a first-round RT-PCR on the TCR CDR3 using the HTBI primer set. MiXCR, run by TCRdb on the multiplex PCR reads, gives a single entry per CDR3 protein. The sample has around 600,000 distinct CDR3 sequences, about 14% seen once. Source material: blood. These TCRs come from a woman aged 45-65 years with Graves' ophthalmopathy.

This clonotype was seen many times. The chain is built from TRBV30 and TRBJ1-3; D is unclear. Trimming took off 1 base at V and 0 bases at J, with 10 bases between the two ends. Germline values: CDR1 GTSNPN, CDR2 SVGIG (reference sequence). The length of the CDR3 is 15 residues. The CDR3 DNA is TGTGCCTGGAGTGCTGTAGATGTCTCTGGAAACACCATATATTTT. As protein: CAWSAVDVSGNTIYF.

The sample holds a few counts of this clonotype. This sequence joins TRBV6-2 or TRBV6-3 and TRBJ2-5, with 9 bases identical to TRBD2. This CDR3 has 17 amino acids. CDR1 is MNHEY and CDR2 is SVGEGT in the germline V gene. The V and J ends lost 4 bases and 5 bases, in that order; junction bases with no gene match: 14. The CDR3 sequence is CASSLSGTSKFSETQYF. The DNA of the CDR3 is TGTGCCAGCAGTTTGAGCGGGACTAGCAAATTTTCGGAGACCCAGTACTTC.

This clonotype was detected many times. The V gene is TRBV28, the J gene TRBJ1-2, with D possibly TRBD1 on 5 matching bases. With 1 base removed from V and 3 bases from J, the gap between germline ends came to 12 bases. The CDR3 contains 15 residues. The germline V gene has CDR1 MDHEN and CDR2 SYDVKM. The CDR3 region is CASSLLSQGDYGYTF. CDR3 nucleotides: TGTGCCAGCAGTTTATTATCCCAAGGGGACTATGGCTACACCTTC.

The V call is TRBV6-2 or TRBV6-3, the J call TRBJ2-1; D unclear. The CDR3 contains 14 residues. CDR1 is MNHEY and CDR2 is SVGEGT in the germline V gene. Trimming removed 6 bases at V and 4 bases at J, with 13 bases between. The CDR3 here is CASSYLVGYNEQFF. The CDR3 bases are TGTGCCAGCAGCTATCTCGTGGGTTACAATGAGCAGTTCTTC.

In this sample, this clonotype turned up many times. The rearrangement links TRBV12-5 to TRBJ2-7; D gene ambiguous. This CDR3 is built from 14 residues. The V end lost 3 bases, the J end lost 5 bases, and 14 bases lay between the germline ends. Germline lookup yields CDR1 LGHNT and CDR2 FRNRAP. The CDR3 DNA follows: TGTGCTAGTGGTTTAAGTTTGTTGTGGGACGAGCAGTACTTC. Protein sequence: CASGLSLLWDEQYF.

This clonotype was observed many times. The chain is built from TRBV28 and TRBJ2-7, with D tentatively TRBD1 (5 bases). Germline V gives CDR1 MDHEN, CDR2 SYDVKM. V lost 6 bases, J lost 3 bases, and 15 bases lay in between. CDR3 length: 14 amino acids. DNA for the CDR3: TGTGCCAGCAGGCTAATAGTGGGGCGCTACGAGCAGTACTTC. Its protein is CASRLIVGRYEQYF.

Only a few counts were recorded for this clonotype. A read error is possible here, since a much larger clone lies one base away. It is likely a read error, because the conserved phenylalanine at the end of the CDR3 is missing. The genes are TRBV28 and TRBJ1-1; TRBD1 matches 8 bases. The junction had 3 bases not matched to a gene; V was cut back by 6 bases and J by 3 bases. There are 13 residues in the CDR3. Germline values: CDR1 MDHEN, CDR2 SYDVKM. The CDR3 DNA is TGTGCCAGCAGGACAGGGGTTGACACTGAAGCTTTCCTT. Translation gives CASRTGVDTEAFL.

This clonotype has ten or more counts. The rearrangement joins TRBV20-1 to TRBJ1-5; 7 bases agree with TRBD1. CDR1 DFQATT and CDR2 SNEGSKA come from the germline V gene (reference sequence). The ends lost 6 bases at V and 3 bases at J; junction bases unmatched: 8. This CDR3 comprises 14 residues. The CDR3 DNA sequence: TGCAGTGCCCCAGGGGGGGGGATCAATCAGCCCCAGCATTTT. Translating gives CSAPGGGINQPQHF.

The genes are TRBV19 and TRBJ2-7, with a weak D call TRBD2 (6 bases). Trimming removed 3 bases from V and 3 bases from J, with 15 bases in between. The germline V gene has CDR1 LNHDA and CDR2 SQIVND (reference sequence). This CDR3 comprises 15 residues. CDR3 coding DNA: TGTGCCAGTAGTATTTCGGGAGATGGGTTCTACGAGCAGTACTTC. As protein: CASSISGDGFYEQYF.

The sample holds many counts of this clonotype. The chain uses TRBV7-8 and TRBJ2-7; D remains ambiguous. This CDR3 contains 16 residues. Trimming left V 7 bases short and J 4 bases short, with 23 bases between. Germline values: CDR1 SGHVS, CDR2 FQNEAQ. The CDR3 bases are TGTGCCAGCATCCCGACCACCGGGCCGTGGCTTTACGAGCAGTACTTC. This translates into CASIPTTGPWLYEQYF.

This clonotype was detected ten times or more. This chain joins TRBV20-1 and TRBJ2-1; no definite D call. Trimming took off 3 bases at V and 6 bases at J, with 6 bases between the two ends. The germline V gene has CDR1 DFQATT and CDR2 SNEGSKA (reference sequence). The CDR3 runs to 11 residues. The DNA for the CDR3 is TGCAGTGCTAGTATTGGCAATGAGCAGTTCTTC. This gives the protein CSASIGNEQFF.

The genes are TRBV10-3 and TRBJ2-3, with 10 bases fitting TRBD2. Germline CDR1 ENHRY, CDR2 SYGVKD. The junction had 3 bases not matched to a gene; V was cut back by 3 bases and J by 3 bases. The CDR3 length is 15 residues. As DNA, the CDR3 is TGTGCCATCAGTGACGGGACTAGCGAGACAGATACGCAGTATTTT. Protein: CAISDGTSETDTQYF.

Many counts were recorded for this clonotype. The J gene is TRBJ2-7, the V gene TRBV29-1; D gene unclear. Germline V lookup: CDR1 SQVTM, CDR2 ANQGSEA. V lost 0 bases to trimming and J lost 1 base, with 4 bases between them. The CDR3 contains 12 residues. The CDR3 region has the DNA TGCAGCGTTGAAGACAGTTCCTACGAGCAGTACTTC. Translating gives CSVEDSSYEQYF.

This clonotype was counted a few times. V and J are TRBV20-1 and TRBJ2-6, with 7 bases that match TRBD1. The CDR3 contains 15 residues. The ends lost 2 bases at V and 5 bases at J; junction bases unmatched: 6. Germline CDR1 reads DFQATT; CDR2 reads SNEGSKA (reference sequence). CDR3 bases: TGCAGTGCTAGAAACCCAGGGGGTCGGGCCAACGTCCTGACTTTC. Translation gives CSARNPGGRANVLTF.

This clonotype was counted at least ten times. This chain connects TRBV6-2 or TRBV6-3 to TRBJ1-2, with D unresolved. The CDR3 sequence is 13 residues long. Germline CDR1 is MNHEY and CDR2 is SVGEGT. V gave up 6 bases and J gave up 5 bases, with 13 bases separating them. CDR3 DNA sequence: TGTGCCAGCAGCGACGGGCAGTCTTATGGCTACACCTTC. Translating gives CASSDGQSYGYTF.

This clonotype was recorded at least ten times. The V and J genes are TRBV28 and TRBJ1-1; maybe TRBD1 (6 bases). The CDR3 has 16 amino acids. Trimming took 10 bases from V and 0 from J, leaving 21 bases between them. From germline, CDR1 is MDHEN and CDR2 SYDVKM. Here the CDR3 reads CATVARGTYMNTEAFF. CDR3 DNA sequence: TGTGCCACCGTAGCCAGGGGCACGTACATGAACACTGAAGCTTTCTTT.